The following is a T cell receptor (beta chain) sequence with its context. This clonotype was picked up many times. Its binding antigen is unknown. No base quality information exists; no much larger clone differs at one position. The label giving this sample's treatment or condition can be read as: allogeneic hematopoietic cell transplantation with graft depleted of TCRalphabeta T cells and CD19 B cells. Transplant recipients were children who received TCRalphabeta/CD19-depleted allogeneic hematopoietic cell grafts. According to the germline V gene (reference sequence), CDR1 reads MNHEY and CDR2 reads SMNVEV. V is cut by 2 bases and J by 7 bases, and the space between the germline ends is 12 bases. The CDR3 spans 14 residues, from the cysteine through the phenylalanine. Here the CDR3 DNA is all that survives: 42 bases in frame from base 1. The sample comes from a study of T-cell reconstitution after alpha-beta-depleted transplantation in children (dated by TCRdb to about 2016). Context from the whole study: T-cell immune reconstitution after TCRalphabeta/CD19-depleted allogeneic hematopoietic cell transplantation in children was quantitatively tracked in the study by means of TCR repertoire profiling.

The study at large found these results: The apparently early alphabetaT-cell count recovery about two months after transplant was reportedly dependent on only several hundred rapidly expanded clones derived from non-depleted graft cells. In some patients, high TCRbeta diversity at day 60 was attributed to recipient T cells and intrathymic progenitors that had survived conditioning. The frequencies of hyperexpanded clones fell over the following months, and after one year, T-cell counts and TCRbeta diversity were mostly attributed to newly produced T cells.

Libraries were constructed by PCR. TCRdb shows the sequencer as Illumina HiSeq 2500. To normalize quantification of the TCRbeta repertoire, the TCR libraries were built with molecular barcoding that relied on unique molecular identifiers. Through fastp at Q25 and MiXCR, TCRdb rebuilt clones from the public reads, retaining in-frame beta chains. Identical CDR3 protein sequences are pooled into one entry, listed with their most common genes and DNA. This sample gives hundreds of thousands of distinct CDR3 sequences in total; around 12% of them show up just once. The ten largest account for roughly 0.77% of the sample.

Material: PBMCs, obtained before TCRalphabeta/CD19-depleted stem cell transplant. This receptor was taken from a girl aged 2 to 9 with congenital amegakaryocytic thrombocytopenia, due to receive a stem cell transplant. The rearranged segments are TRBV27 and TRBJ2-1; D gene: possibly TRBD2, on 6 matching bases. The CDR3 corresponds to CASSLAGRGNEQFF. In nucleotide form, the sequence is TGTGCCAGCAGTTTAGCGGGACGGGGGAATGAGCAGTTCTTC.